Following are 23 T cell receptor beta chains from one sample sequenced in a study of PD-L1 blockade in urothelial cancer. Produced via immunoSEQ multiplex PCR; TCRdb's table is partial and in-frame only. The profile shows 53,000 or so clones, around 86% of them singletons. Here the sequenced sample was PBMCs, taken around atezolizumab (anti-PD-L1) treatment. These receptor sequences come from a man between 60 and 75 years old with urothelial cancer.

The sample holds one count of this clone. The gene calls are TRBV19 and TRBJ2-1, with 15 positions matching TRBD2. V lost 5 bases, J lost 6 bases, and 11 bases stayed unmatched. There are 18 residues in the CDR3. Germline assignment: CDR1 LNHDA and CDR2 SQIVND (reference sequence). CDR3 protein: CASSSRGLAGGRGNEQFF. The CDR3, as DNA: TGTGCCAGTAGTTCGAGGGGACTAGCGGGAGGTAGGGGCAATGAGCAGTTCTTC. The full variable domain, completed using reference TRBV19 and TRBJ2-1, is DGGITQSPKYLFRKEGQNVTLSCEQNLNHDAMYWYRQDPGQGLRLIYYSQIVNDFQKGDIAEGYSVSREKKESFPLTVTSAQKNPTAFYLCASSSRGLAGGRGNEQFFGPGTRLTVL.

The chain employs TRBV5-6 and TRBJ1-2; no clear D gene. CDR3 size: 15 residues. Germline values: CDR1 SGHDT, CDR2 YYEEEE. With 5 bases removed from V and 8 bases from J, the gap between germline ends came to 22 bases. CDR3 in DNA: TGTGCCAGCAGGACCGTCCTCCGGGGTCAGAGGGGCTACACCTTC. Residues: CASRTVLRGQRGYTF. Full variable domain (remainder filled in from reference TRBV5-6 and TRBJ1-2): DAGVTQSPTHLIKTRGQQVTLRCSPKSGHDTVSWYQQALGQGPQFIFQYYEEEERQRGNFPDRFSGHQFPNYSSELNVNALLLGDSALYLCASRTVLRGQRGYTFGSGTRLTVV.

This clone was counted a single time. V is TRBV2 and J is TRBJ2-7, with D tentatively TRBD1 (5 bases). Trimming took off 6 bases at V and 2 bases at J, with 17 bases between the two ends. The germline gives CDR1 SNHLY, CDR2 FYNNEI. The CDR3 consists of 15 residues. The DNA for the CDR3 is TGTGCCAGCAGGGACACACAGGTAGATCCCTACGAGCAGTACTTC. It specifies CASRDTQVDPYEQYF. Complete variable domain (other parts from reference TRBV2 and TRBJ2-7): EPEVTQTPSHQVTQMGQEVILRCVPISNHLYFYWYRQILGQKVEFLVSFYNNEISEKSEIFDDQFSVERPDGSNFTLKIRSTKLEDSAMYFCASRDTQVDPYEQYFGPGTRLTVT.

The chain combines TRBV5-5 with TRBJ1-1; D is unclear. There are 12 residues in the CDR3. Trimming took off 7 bases at V and 3 bases at J, with 10 bases between the two ends. Germline V gene sequence: CDR1 SGHKS, CDR2 YYEKEE (reference sequence). CDR3 bases: TGTGCCAGCCGCCGTCGAGACACTGAAGCTTTCTTT. Translation: CASRRRDTEAFF.

The chain employs TRBV18 and TRBJ2-3; D ambiguous. This CDR3 has 13 amino acids. The germline V gene encodes CDR1 KGHSH and CDR2 LQKENI. The V end was cut by 4 bases, the J end by 7 bases, with 12 bases between. The CDR3 protein is CASSQLALHTQYF. The CDR3 region has the DNA TGTGCCAGCTCACAGCTCGCGCTGCATACGCAGTATTTT.

This CDR3 reads CARGEGNYGYTF. For the CDR3, the DNA is TGTGCCAGGGGGGAGGGAAACTATGGCTACACCTTC. The genes are TRBV6-1 and TRBJ1-2; D possibly corresponds to TRBD1 (5 bases). The CDR3 spans 12 residues. Looked up from germline, CDR1 is MNHNS and CDR2 is SASEGT. Trimming pared 9 bases from V and 2 bases from J, leaving 10 bases between.

This clone was picked up a small number of times. As DNA, the CDR3 is TGCGCCAGCAGCTTCGAGGGATGGGACACTGAAGCTTTCTTT. It translates to CASSFEGWDTEAFF. This sequence joins TRBV5-1 and TRBJ1-1, with D hard to call. This CDR3 has 14 residues. The germline V and J ends were trimmed by 2 bases and 3 bases, with 11 bases remaining between them. CDR1 SGHRS and CDR2 YFSETQ come from the germline V gene.

The rearrangement uses TRBV6-1 and TRBJ1-2; D is unclear. V was trimmed by 4 bases and J by 4 bases, leaving 10 bases between them. The germline CDR1 and CDR2 sequences are MNHNS and SASEGT. The CDR3 is made up of 13 amino acids. The CDR3 protein is CASSVNSLYGYTF. CDR3 DNA: TGTGCCAGCAGTGTTAACAGTCTCTATGGCTACACCTTC.

The chain combines TRBV5-1 with TRBJ2-4; 7 bases are a match to TRBD1. CDR3 length: 18 amino acids. The ends lost 4 bases at V and 0 bases at J; junction bases unmatched: 13. Looked up from germline, CDR1 is SGHRS and CDR2 is YFSETQ. CDR3 protein: CASSLLRDRPSAKNIQYF. The DNA of the CDR3 is TGCGCCAGCAGCCTGCTCCGGGACAGACCATCAGCCAAAAACATTCAGTACTTC.

In this sample, this clone turned up a few times. This rearrangement joins TRBV6-1 to TRBJ1-4; a possible D gene is TRBD1 (5 bases). CDR1 is MNHNS, CDR2 SASEGT, per germline. The CDR3 has 14 amino acids. Trimming took 5 bases from V and 6 from J, leaving 13 bases between them. CDR3 nucleotides: TGTGCCAGCAGTCAGGGCCGGAGGGATGAAAAACTGTTTTTT. It yields the protein CASSQGRRDEKLFF.

The rearrangement joins TRBV28 to TRBJ1-1; D uncertain. The germline CDR1 and CDR2 sequences are MDHEN and SYDVKM. V lost 2 bases and J 1 base, leaving 5 bases between the germline ends. CDR3 length: 13 residues. CDR3 region: CASSLTRNTEAFF. The CDR3 region has the DNA TGTGCCAGCAGTTTAACCAGGAACACTGAAGCTTTCTTT.

This clone turned up a few times. The V gene is TRBV4-2, the J gene TRBJ1-2, with TRBD1 matching over 10 bases. The CDR3 runs to 14 residues. Germline CDR1 and CDR2: LGHNA and YNFKEQ. V lost 5 bases to trimming and J lost 10 bases; unmatched junction nucleotides: 10. The DNA for the CDR3 is TGTGCCAGCAGCGCCCCGGGACAGGGGCCCGACTACACCTTC. Translation: CASSAPGQGPDYTF.

This clone was seen a few times. This sequence joins TRBV11-3 and TRBJ2-5, with 13 bases aligning to TRBD2. V was pared by 1 base and J by 5 bases, with 13 bases of the junction left unmatched. Germline CDR1 reads SGHNT; CDR2 reads YENEEA. This CDR3 has 19 amino acids. The CDR3 DNA is TGTGCCAGCAGCTTAGTGCCGGGACTAGCGGGGTACCCAAGGGAGACCCAGTACTTC. It encodes CASSLVPGLAGYPRETQYF.

V gene TRBV5-1 combines with J gene TRBJ2-1; 7 nucleotides agree with TRBD2. This CDR3 has 17 amino acids. Germline V lookup: CDR1 SGHRS, CDR2 YFSETQ. The V and J ends lost 1 base and 2 bases, in that order; junction bases with no gene match: 9. The CDR3, as DNA: TGCGCCAGCAGCTTGCCCCGGGGGGAGCGGGCCTACAATGAGCAGTTCTTC. Amino acid sequence: CASSLPRGERAYNEQFF.

J is TRBJ2-1 and V is TRBV14; tentatively, D is TRBD1 (5 bases). The length of the CDR3 is 17 residues. Germline lookup yields CDR1 SGHDN and CDR2 FVKESK. With 0 bases removed from V and 0 bases from J, the gap between germline ends came to 12 bases. Here the CDR3 DNA reads TGTGCCAGCAGCCAAGATACAGGTCCTCTCTCCTACAATGAGCAGTTCTTC. Protein sequence: CASSQDTGPLSYNEQFF.

The V call is TRBV27, the J call TRBJ1-2; D remains unclear. This CDR3 contains 13 residues. CDR1 and CDR2 from the germline V gene are MNHEY and SMNVEV (reference sequence). Deletions cut 0 bases from V and 8 bases from J, with 10 bases between. CDR3 sequence reads: CASSLSSSWGYTF. For the CDR3, the DNA is TGTGCCAGCAGTTTATCGTCCAGTTGGGGCTACACCTTC.

V usage is TRBV30 and J usage is TRBJ1-2, with D perhaps matching TRBD1 (6 bases). The CDR3 contains 14 residues. Trimming removed 0 bases from V and 4 bases from J, with 12 bases in between. CDR1 is GTSNPN, CDR2 SVGIG, per germline (reference sequence). As DNA, the CDR3 is TGTGCCTGGAGTGTAAAGGGACACCCCTATGGCTACACCTTC. Amino acids: CAWSVKGHPYGYTF.

The chain uses TRBV2 and TRBJ2-5; TRBD1 matches at 7 bases. V shed 3 bases and J 6 bases; nucleotides not matched to a gene: 10. The CDR3 spans 15 residues. Germline CDR1 reads SNHLY; CDR2 reads FYNNEI. The CDR3 nucleotides read TGTGCCAGCAGTGATGATGCACAGGGGAGAAAGACCCAGTACTTC. Translation: CASSDDAQGRKTQYF.

Written as DNA, the CDR3 is TGTGCCAGCAGCTTGGGCGATACGTACAATGAGCAGTTCTTC. Its protein is CASSLGDTYNEQFF. This chain joins TRBV5-6 and TRBJ2-1; D not certain. There are 14 residues in the CDR3. V gave up 0 bases and J gave up 4 bases, with 8 bases separating them. The V gene's germline CDR1 is SGHDT and CDR2 YYEEEE.

This clone was counted a few times. The chain uses TRBV4-1 and TRBJ1-3; no reliable D call. The V end was cut by 6 bases, the J end by 0 bases, with 12 bases between. The germline CDR1 and CDR2 sequences are MGHRA and YSYEKL. CDR3 size: 15 residues. CDR3 nucleotide sequence: TGCGCCAGCAGACACAACGCAGGCTCTGGAAACACCATATATTTT. Its translation is CASRHNAGSGNTIYF.

The genes are TRBV7-8 and TRBJ2-4, with a tentative D call TRBD1 (6 bases). From germline, CDR1 is SGHVS and CDR2 FQNEAQ. The germline V and J ends were trimmed by 2 bases and 7 bases, with 21 bases remaining between them. This CDR3 contains 17 residues. The CDR3 DNA sequence: TGTGCCAGCAGCTTAAGAAGGGCAGGGGCCGCCTCGAACATTCAGTACTTC. Amino acid sequence: CASSLRRAGAASNIQYF. Combining the CDR3 with reference TRBV7-8 and TRBJ2-4 gives the whole variable domain GAGVSQSPRYKVAKRGQDVALRCDPISGHVSLFWYQQALGQGPEFLTYFQNEAQLDKSGLPSDRFFAERPEGSVSTLKIQRTQQEDSAVYLCASSLRRAGAASNIQYFGAGTRLSVL.

The rearrangement links TRBV6-5 to TRBJ1-1; D is uncertain. CDR3 length: 14 residues. Per the germline V gene, CDR1 is MNHEY and CDR2 is SVGAGI. V was cut by 5 bases and J by 2 bases, with 12 bases left in between. CDR3 in amino acids: CASSNLRGNTEAFF. In DNA, the CDR3 is TGTGCCAGCAGTAACCTCAGAGGAAACACTGAAGCTTTCTTT.

CDR3 sequence: CASSVPGGTRQPQHF. The CDR3 DNA reads TGTGCCAGCAGTGTTCCGGGGGGTACGCGTCAGCCCCAGCATTTT. This rearrangement joins TRBV28 to TRBJ1-5; D may be TRBD1 (5 bases). Trimming took off 5 bases at V and 6 bases at J, with 17 bases between the two ends. The CDR3 has 15 amino acids. Germline V CDR1 and CDR2: MDHEN, SYDVKM.